This T cell receptor beta chain was documented in a study of identifying expanded T cells in peripheral blood. Study-level results: Approximately 2-week clone count variance significantly increased as total template count grew.

Clones were read by immunoSEQ multiplex PCR, and TCRdb kept only the in-frame ones, dropping some. The table has around 120,000 clones, roughly 84% seen once. About this clone: No antigen is known for it.

This CDR3 contains 14 residues. In germline, CDR1 is SGHTA, CDR2 FQGNSA. V shed 3 bases and J shed 9 bases, with 14 bases lying between them. Healthy donors had no documented immune events, such as infections, while sampled. The material sequenced was blood. This chain connects TRBV7-2 to TRBJ2-2, with D unresolved. This clonotype was obtained from a person aged 18 to 75 in good health. CDR3 DNA sequence: TGTGCCAGCAGCTTGGACGGGCTATATCGGGAGCTGTTTTTT. Translating it yields CASSLDGLYRELFF.